Sequencing of this T cell receptor (beta chain) was carried out in a study of immune evolution from preneoplasia to lung adenocarcinoma. Findings and limits, study-wide: Later-stage lesions seemingly showed higher T cell density and diversity than normal lung.

This clone was seen a handful of times. What it recognizes is unknown. Produced via immunoSEQ multiplex PCR; TCRdb's table is partial and in-frame only. The table has approximately 6,200 clones, roughly 80% seen once. Sequenced material: FFPE minimally invasive lung adenocarcinoma tissue. This sequence originates from a person between 50 and 70 years old with lung adenocarcinoma.

Here the CDR3 reads CASTGTGGNSPLHF. The CDR3 DNA reads as TGTGCCAGCACCGGGACAGGGGGGAATTCACCCCTCCACTTT. The chain is built from TRBV2 and TRBJ1-6; TRBD1 aligns across 11 bases. Germline CDR1 reads SNHLY; CDR2 reads FYNNEI. V dropped 7 bases and J dropped 7; count of bases not matched to a gene: 3. This CDR3 contains 14 residues.